This passage covers 7 T cell receptor beta chains from one sample sequenced in a study of blood T cells in healthy people across ages. Primers used in a second PCR of roughly 7 to 12 cycles were a sample-barcoded 5' primer and a J-beta primer mix. TCRdb passed the 5' RACE reads through MiXCR, listing each CDR3 protein once. The sample lists hundreds of thousands of distinct CDR3 sequences, over 45% occurring once. Input material: blood. The source is a man aged 25-45 years in good health.

This chain connects TRBV20-1 to TRBJ1-1; no reliable D call. Germline V gene lookup returns CDR1 DFQATT and CDR2 SNEGSKA (reference sequence). The ends were cut back, 3 bases at V and 0 bases at J, with 5 bases in the middle. The CDR3 totals 12 residues. DNA of the CDR3: TGCAGTGCTAGTGGCCTGAACACTGAAGCTTTCTTT. It codes for CSASGLNTEAFF.

This sequence joins TRBV20-1 and TRBJ2-1, with D maybe TRBD2 (5 bases). Trimming stripped 4 bases from V and 4 bases from J, with 20 bases between. The CDR3 is 16 residues long. Germline values: CDR1 DFQATT, CDR2 SNEGSKA (reference sequence). The DNA of the CDR3 is TGCAGTGCTATGTCGGCAAGCCCTGAGGGTTACAATGAGCAGTTCTTC. Translation gives CSAMSASPEGYNEQFF.

The rearrangement links TRBV2 to TRBJ1-4, with D maybe TRBD1 (6 bases). With 7 bases removed from V and 3 bases from J, the gap between germline ends came to 9 bases. The germline CDR1 and CDR2 sequences are SNHLY and FYNNEI. The length of the CDR3 is 13 residues. The CDR3 DNA reads as TGTGCCAGCAACAGGGTGCCTAATGAAAAACTGTTTTTT. This codes for CASNRVPNEKLFF.

The chain employs TRBV11-2 and TRBJ1-5; 9 bases match TRBD1. The junction had 16 bases not matched to a gene; V was cut back by 5 bases and J by 5 bases. The CDR3 loop spans 18 amino acids. Germline V lookup: CDR1 SGHAT, CDR2 FQNNGV. The CDR3 protein is CASSVWWGWTGEDQPQHF. In DNA, the CDR3 is TGTGCCAGCAGCGTATGGTGGGGTTGGACAGGGGAAGATCAGCCCCAGCATTTT.

The chain uses TRBV14 and TRBJ2-1; TRBD2 might be the D (6 bases). The CDR3 has 13 amino acids. CDR1 is SGHDN, CDR2 FVKESK, per germline. Trimming took off 3 bases at V and 13 bases at J, with 16 bases between the two ends. The CDR3 region is CASSHRPRETQFF. The CDR3 DNA is TGTGCCAGCAGCCATAGGCCCCGGGAGACCCAGTTCTTC. Using reference TRBV14 and TRBJ2-1 for the parts outside the CDR3, the full variable domain is EAGVTQFPSHSVIEKGQTVTLRCDPISGHDNLYWYRRVMGKEIKFLLHFVKESKQDESGMPNNRFLAERTGGTYSTLKVQPAELEDSGVYFCASSHRPRETQFFGPGTRLTVL.

The chain has TRBV20-1 and TRBJ2-3, with no clear D. Germline values: CDR1 DFQATT, CDR2 SNEGSKA (reference sequence). V was clipped by 6 bases and J by 0 bases, with 10 bases between them. The CDR3 is 13 amino acids. CDR3 bases: TGCAGTGCCCCACCCCATAGCACAGATACGCAGTATTTT. Amino acid sequence: CSAPPHSTDTQYF.

Details on this clonotype: A clone one base away is much larger, so this may be a read error. The chain recombines TRBV11-1 with TRBJ2-1, with 9 bases fitting TRBD2. CDR1 and CDR2 (germline): SGHAT, FQDESV (reference sequence). The CDR3 totals 18 residues. Losses at the gene ends were 3 bases for V and 3 bases for J; bases not matched to a gene: 12. The CDR3 here is CASSFLGTAGGGYNEQFF. CDR3 bases: TGTGCCAGCAGCTTCCTCGGGACAGCGGGAGGAGGCTACAATGAGCAGTTCTTC.